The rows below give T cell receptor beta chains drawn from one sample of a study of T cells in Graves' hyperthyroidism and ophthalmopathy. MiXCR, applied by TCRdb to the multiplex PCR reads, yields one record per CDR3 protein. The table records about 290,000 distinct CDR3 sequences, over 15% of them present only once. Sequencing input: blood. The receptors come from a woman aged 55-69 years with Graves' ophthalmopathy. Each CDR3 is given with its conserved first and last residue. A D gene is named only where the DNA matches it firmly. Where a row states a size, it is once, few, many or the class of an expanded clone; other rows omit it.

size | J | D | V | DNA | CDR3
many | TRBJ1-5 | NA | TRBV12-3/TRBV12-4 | TGTGCCAGCAGTTTTTCGGGATTTCAGCCCCAGCATTTT | CASSFSGFQPQHF
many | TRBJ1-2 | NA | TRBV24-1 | TGTGCCACCAGTGATTTGCAGGGCTACACCTTC | CATSDLQGYTF
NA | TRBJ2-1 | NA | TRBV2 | TGTGCCAGCAGGCCGAGCTCGGGGGCCTCCTACAATGAGCAGTTCTTC | CASRPSSGASYNEQFF
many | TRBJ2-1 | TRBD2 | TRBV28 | TGTGCCAGCAGTTCATGGGGTATTCGCGGGAGGAGTAAGGTTGAGCAGTTCTTC | CASSSWGIRGRSKVEQFF
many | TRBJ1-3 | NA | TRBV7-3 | TGTGCCAGCAGCCCTACTGGGGGCTCTGGAAACACCATATATTTT | CASSPTGGSGNTIYF
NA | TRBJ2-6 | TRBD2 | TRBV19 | TGTGCCAGCGCCACCGGGGGGTTCCTCACCTCTGGGGCCAACGTCCTGACTTTC | CASATGGFLTSGANVLTF
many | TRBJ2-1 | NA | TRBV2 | TGTGCCAGCAGAGGAAACAATGAGCAGTTCTTC | CASRGNNEQFF
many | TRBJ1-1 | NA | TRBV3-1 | TGTGCCAGCAGCCAGGGGAGGGTCACTGAAGCTTTCTTT | CASSQGRVTEAFF
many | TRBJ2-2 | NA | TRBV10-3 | TGTGCCATCACAGGGACCCAGACCGGGGAGCTGTTTTTT | CAITGTQTGELFF
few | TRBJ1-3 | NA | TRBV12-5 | TGTGCTAGTGGTTCCAATCCAACAGCTGGAAACACCATATATTTT | CASGSNPTAGNTIYF
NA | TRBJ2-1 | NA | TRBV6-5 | TGTGCCAGCAGTTATGCGGGACTCCTCTCACATGAGCAGTTCTTC | CASSYAGLLSHEQFF
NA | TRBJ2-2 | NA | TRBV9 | TGTGCCAGCAGCGACTCACCGGGTTCTAGGGTAACCGGGGAGCTGTTTTTT | CASSDSPGSRVTGELFF
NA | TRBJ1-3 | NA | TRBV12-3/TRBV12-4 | TGTGGATCACAGGGAAACTCTGGAAACACCATATATTTT | CGSQGNSGNTIYF
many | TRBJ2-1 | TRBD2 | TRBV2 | TGTGCCAGTGGCGGGAGGGGCCACAATGAGCAGTTCTTC | CASGGRGHNEQFF
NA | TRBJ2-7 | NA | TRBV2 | TGTGCCAGCAGAGAAGATAGCTCCTACGAGCAGTACTTC | CASREDSSYEQYF
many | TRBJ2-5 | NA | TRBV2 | TGTGCCAGCAAGAGCGGTGGGGGAACCCAGTACTTC | CASKSGGGTQYF
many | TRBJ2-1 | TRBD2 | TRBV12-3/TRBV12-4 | TGTGCCAGCAGCAGCGGGAGGGCCGGGTATGAGCAGTTCTTC | CASSSGRAGYEQFF
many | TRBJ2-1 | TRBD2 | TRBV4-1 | TGCGCCAGCAGCCAAGCTTCCCAGCGGGGAAACAATGAGCAGTTCTTC | CASSQASQRGNNEQFF
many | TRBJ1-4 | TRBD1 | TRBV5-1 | TGCGCCACCGCAAGCACCGGGACAGGGAATGAAAAACTGTTTTTT | CATASTGTGNEKLFF
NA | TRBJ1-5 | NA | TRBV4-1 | TGCGCCAGCAGCCAAGATAGGGCAGGGCTGCAGCCCCAGCATTTT | CASSQDRAGLQPQHF
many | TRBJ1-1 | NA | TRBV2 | TGTGCCAGCAGTGAGGTTACTCAAGCCGAAGCTTTCTTT | CASSEVTQAEAFF
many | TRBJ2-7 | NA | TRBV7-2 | TGTGCCAGCAGCTTAGCGGCTAGCTCTTTCTCCTACGAGCAGTACTTC | CASSLAASSFSYEQYF
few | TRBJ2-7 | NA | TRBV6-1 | TGTGCCAGCAGTGGTACCGAGCAGTACTTC | CASSGTEQYF
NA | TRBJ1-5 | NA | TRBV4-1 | TGCGCCAGCAGCCAAGATTGGGGGCGACCCGAAGGGCAGCCCCAGCATTTT | CASSQDWGRPEGQPQHF
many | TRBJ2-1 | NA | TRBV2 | TGTGCCAGCAGTATGACTAATGAGCAGTTCTTC | CASSMTNEQFF
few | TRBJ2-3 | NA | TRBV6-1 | TGTGCCAGCATTACTAGCACAGATACGCAGTATTTT | CASITSTDTQYF
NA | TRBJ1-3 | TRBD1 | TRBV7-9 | TGTGCCAGCAGCCAAGGGACAGTCGGAAACACCATATATTTT | CASSQGTVGNTIYF
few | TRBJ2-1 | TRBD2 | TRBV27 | TGTGCCAGCAGTTTCTCTCTAGCGGGAGAGAATGAGCAGTTCTTC | CASSFSLAGENEQFF
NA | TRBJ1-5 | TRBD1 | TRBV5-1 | TGCGCCAGCAGCTTGGCCCCACAGGGGAACAATCAGCCCCAGCATTTT | CASSLAPQGNNQPQHF
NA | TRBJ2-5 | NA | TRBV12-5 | TGTGCTAGTGGTTCCAGGGGGGGGCAAGAGACCCAGTACTTC | CASGSRGGQETQYF
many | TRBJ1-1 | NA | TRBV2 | TGTGCCAGCAGCGCCCCAGTGGTCAGAGAAGCTTTCTTT | CASSAPVVREAFF
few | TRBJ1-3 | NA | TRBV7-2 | TGTGCCAGCAGCTCCAGAGGGGGTGCAGGAATGAAACCTGGAAACACCATATATTTT | CASSSRGGAGMKPGNTIYF
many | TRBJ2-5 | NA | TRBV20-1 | TGCAGTGCTTCACAGGGTAATCAAGAGACCCAGTACTTC | CSASQGNQETQYF
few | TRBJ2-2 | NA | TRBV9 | TGTGCCAGCAGCGTACAAAGCACCGGGGAGCTGTTTTTT | CASSVQSTGELFF
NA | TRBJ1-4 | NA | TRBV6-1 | TGTGCCAGCAGGTCGGGGGCAACTAATGAAAAACTGTTTTTT | CASRSGATNEKLFF
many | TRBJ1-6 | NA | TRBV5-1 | TGCGCCAGCAGCTTGGAAGGCCAGGGCCATTCACCCCTCCACTTT | CASSLEGQGHSPLHF